A selection of T cell receptor beta chains follows, all from one sample in a study of T cell responses to AZD1222 COVID-19 vaccine. Assay: immunoSEQ multiplex PCR; the TCRdb copy retains only in-frame clones and omits some. This sample carries 45,000 to 65,000 clones, about 87% of them seen once, and the ten largest clones take under 3.5%. This material consisted of peripheral blood, taken 28 days after the second AZD1222 dose. Source of these receptors: an adult who received the AZD1222 COVID-19 vaccine. CDR3s include the opening cysteine and the closing phenylalanine or tryptophan. Fields, in order: clone size, V gene, J gene, D gene, CDR3 DNA, CDR3 protein. The D gene is left open where the match is weak. A row's size may be missing; if present it is once, few, many or a size class.

size: few; V: TRBV19; J: TRBJ1-2; D: NA; DNA: TGTGCCAGTAGTCACCGGGCCGCCCAAGGGGATTATGGCTACACCTTC; CDR3: CASSHRAAQGDYGYTF
size: NA; V: TRBV11-2; J: TRBJ2-7; D: TRBD1; DNA: TGTGCCAGCAGCTTAGGGACAGGGGCCTACGAGCAGTACTTC; CDR3: CASSLGTGAYEQYF
size: once; V: TRBV7-2; J: TRBJ1-6; D: NA; DNA: TGTGCCAGCAGGCCAGCGGGGGGTAATTCACCCCTCCACTTT; CDR3: CASRPAGGNSPLHF
size: NA; V: TRBV18; J: TRBJ2-7; D: TRBD2; DNA: TGTGCCAGCTCACCACCGGTAGCGGGAGATGGCAAGCAGTACTTC; CDR3: CASSPPVAGDGKQYF
size: NA; V: TRBV14; J: TRBJ2-5; D: TRBD2; DNA: TGTGCCAGCAGCACTAGCGGGGCCAGGACCCAGTACTTC; CDR3: CASSTSGARTQYF
size: NA; V: TRBV7-3; J: TRBJ2-3; D: NA; DNA: TGTGCCAGCAGCTTAGGGGCCGGGACCCCAAGCACAGATACGCAGTATTTT; CDR3: CASSLGAGTPSTDTQYF
size: NA; V: TRBV7-2; J: TRBJ2-5; D: TRBD1; DNA: TGTGCCAGCAGCTTAGGAGCAGGGGGTGGACAAGAGACCCAGTACTTC; CDR3: CASSLGAGGGQETQYF
size: NA; V: TRBV10-3; J: TRBJ1-1; D: NA; DNA: TGTGCCATCAGTGAGTTGGGGGGCGGGAATTCTGAAGCTTTCTTT; CDR3: CAISELGGGNSEAFF
size: few; V: TRBV9; J: TRBJ2-1; D: TRBD1; DNA: TGTGCCAGCAGCGCGGCCGGGACAGTTACCTACAATGAGCAGTTCTTC; CDR3: CASSAAGTVTYNEQFF
size: NA; V: TRBV14; J: TRBJ1-1; D: NA; DNA: TGTGCCAGCAGCCAATGGGGGCGAGACACTGAAGCTTTCTTT; CDR3: CASSQWGRDTEAFF
size: NA; V: TRBV28; J: TRBJ1-5; D: NA; DNA: TGTGCCAGCAGTTTCGGGCAGTTTTCTAGCAATCAGCCCCAGCATTTT; CDR3: CASSFGQFSSNQPQHF
size: NA; V: TRBV5-4; J: TRBJ2-3; D: TRBD2; DNA: TGTGCGGCGGGGACTAGCGGGACTGATACGCAGTATTTT; CDR3: CAAGTSGTDTQYF
size: NA; V: TRBV5-6; J: TRBJ2-5; D: NA; DNA: TGTGCCAGCAGCTTGGACAGGGTGCAAGAGACCCAGTACTTC; CDR3: CASSLDRVQETQYF
size: NA; V: TRBV10-2; J: TRBJ1-1; D: TRBD1; DNA: TGCGCCAGCAGTGAGTGGGCAGGGGGAACTGAAGCTTTCTTT; CDR3: CASSEWAGGTEAFF
size: NA; V: TRBV10-2; J: TRBJ2-1; D: TRBD2; DNA: TGCGCCAGCAGTGGATGGAGCGGGAGTACTGAGCAGTTCTTC; CDR3: CASSGWSGSTEQFF
size: NA; V: TRBV6-5; J: TRBJ2-3; D: TRBD2; DNA: TGTGCCAGCGTGAGACAGCGGGAGGTAACAGATACGCAGTATTTT; CDR3: CASVRQREVTDTQYF
size: NA; V: TRBV9; J: TRBJ2-1; D: NA; DNA: TGTGCCAGCAGCGTAGTTGGAGGGGGGGATGGTGAGCAGTTCTTC; CDR3: CASSVVGGGDGEQFF
size: NA; V: TRBV3-1/TRBV3-2; J: TRBJ2-1; D: NA; DNA: TGTGCCAGCAGGCAGGGCAATGAGCAGTTCTTC; CDR3: CASRQGNEQFF
size: NA; V: TRBV2; J: TRBJ1-3; D: NA; DNA: TGTGCCAGCGAAACAGGGAGCGCTGGAAACACCATATATTTT; CDR3: CASETGSAGNTIYF
size: once; V: TRBV12-5; J: TRBJ2-7; D: NA; DNA: TGTGCTAGTGGTTTGGTCGAGGAGGGGGAGCAGTACTTC; CDR3: CASGLVEEGEQYF
size: once; V: TRBV24-1; J: TRBJ2-3; D: NA; DNA: TGTGCCACCAGTGATTTCCGAGACACCTACACAGATACGCAGTATTTT; CDR3: CATSDFRDTYTDTQYF
size: NA; V: TRBV12-3/TRBV12-4; J: TRBJ2-7; D: NA; DNA: TGTGCCAGCAGTTTACGGTCCGTCTACGAGCAGTACTTC; CDR3: CASSLRSVYEQYF
size: NA; V: TRBV27; J: TRBJ1-2; D: NA; DNA: TGTGCCAGCAGTTACTCTACCCAGACAGTCTATGGCTACACCTTC; CDR3: CASSYSTQTVYGYTF
size: medium-sized; V: TRBV12-3/TRBV12-4; J: TRBJ2-1; D: NA; DNA: TGTGCCAGCACCGCGCCAGACAATGAGCAGTTCTTC; CDR3: CASTAPDNEQFF
size: NA; V: TRBV5-1; J: TRBJ1-2; D: NA; DNA: TGCGCCAGCAGCTTGTGGGGGCAAGGTAACTATGGCTACACCTTC; CDR3: CASSLWGQGNYGYTF
size: NA; V: TRBV30; J: TRBJ1-2; D: NA; DNA: TGTGCCTGGAGCCTGATGGTGGGCTACACCTTC; CDR3: CAWSLMVGYTF
size: NA; V: TRBV27; J: TRBJ2-4; D: NA; DNA: TGTGCCAGCAGTTTTATACCGGGTGCCAAAAACATTCAGTACTTC; CDR3: CASSFIPGAKNIQYF
size: NA; V: TRBV30; J: TRBJ1-1; D: TRBD1; DNA: TGTGCCTGGAGGGACAGGGTGAACACTGAAGCTTTCTTT; CDR3: CAWRDRVNTEAFF
size: few; V: TRBV27; J: TRBJ2-7; D: TRBD2; DNA: TGTGCCAGCAGTTTGGCGGGAGATTACGAGCAGTACTTC; CDR3: CASSLAGDYEQYF
size: few; V: TRBV2; J: TRBJ2-6; D: NA; DNA: TGTGCCAGCAAGGGGGTTGGGGCCAACGTCCTGACTTTC; CDR3: CASKGVGANVLTF
size: NA; V: TRBV19; J: TRBJ2-7; D: TRBD2; DNA: TGTGCCAGTAGTATAGATCTCGGGACTAGCGGGAGCGTTCACTTC; CDR3: CASSIDLGTSGSVHF